This is a list of T cell receptor beta chains from one sample in a study of OX40 agonist ivuxolimab in advanced cancers. The repertoire was sequenced with immunoSEQ multiplex PCR; TCRdb's copy has only in-frame clones and lacks some. Among roughly 40,000 clones listed, approximately 90% were seen once. The sample consisted of CD4+ or CD8+ T cells sorted from blood, taken in a trial of the OX40 agonist ivuxolimab. The receptors come from an adult with an advanced solid tumor such as melanoma, head and neck, liver or kidney cancer. Both conserved end residues are part of each CDR3. The D gene is left open where the match is weak. The size entry is marked missing in some rows and otherwise reads once, few, many or a size class.

j_call clone_size d_call v_call cdr3_aa cdr3_nt
TRBJ2-7 - - TRBV6-1 CASSEGRPDSYEQYF TGTGCCAGCAGTGAAGGAAGGCCAGACTCCTACGAGCAGTACTTC
TRBJ1-3 - TRBD1 TRBV7-9 CASSFTGGGNTIYF TGTGCCAGCAGCTTTACAGGGGGTGGAAACACCATATATTTT
TRBJ1-4 once TRBD1 TRBV19 CASSIRTGITNEKLFF TGTGCCAGTAGTATACGGACAGGGATTACTAATGAAAAACTGTTTTTT
TRBJ1-1 few - TRBV19 CASSLGQNTEAFF TGTGCCAGTAGTTTGGGACAGAACACTGAAGCTTTCTTT
TRBJ1-1 - - TRBV6-6 CASSFVEGTEAFF TGTGCCAGCAGTTTTGTTGAGGGCACTGAAGCTTTCTTT
TRBJ2-5 once - TRBV6-5 CASSRGSLETQYF TGTGCCAGCAGTCGGGGGAGTCTAGAGACCCAGTACTTC
TRBJ1-1 - - TRBV7-9 CASSLGGSPKAFF TGTGCCAGCAGCTTAGGTGGGTCCCCCAAAGCTTTCTTT
TRBJ2-5 - - TRBV5-6 CASSTRDRIIPGTQYF TGTGCCAGCAGCACAAGGGACCGCATTATTCCGGGGACCCAGTACTTC
TRBJ2-2 - - TRBV11-3 CASSPAGNTGELFF TGTGCCAGCAGCCCAGCGGGTAACACCGGGGAGCTGTTTTTT
TRBJ1-5 once - TRBV7-2 CASSVVGSNQPQHF TGTGCCAGCAGCGTTGTAGGGAGCAATCAGCCCCAGCATTTT
TRBJ2-1 - TRBD2 TRBV5-1 CASRNLAGQSNEQFF TGCGCCAGCAGGAACCTAGCGGGACAAAGCAATGAGCAGTTCTTC
TRBJ1-1 - - TRBV6-5 CASSYLGTPKTEAFF TGTGCCAGCAGTTACCTTGGAACCCCTAAGACTGAAGCTTTCTTT
TRBJ1-1 once - TRBV5-1 CASSLVGGTVGAEAFF TGCGCCAGCAGCTTGGTCGGCGGAACAGTAGGGGCTGAAGCTTTCTTT
TRBJ2-1 - TRBD2 TRBV5-1 CASSLAAGLAGGPNNEQFF TGCGCCAGCAGCTTGGCAGCGGGACTAGCGGGAGGGCCGAACAATGAGCAGTTCTTC
TRBJ2-7 - - TRBV19 CASSQGAESTGQYF TGTGCCAGTAGTCAGGGAGCCGAATCTACGGGGCAGTACTTC
TRBJ2-3 - TRBD2 TRBV12-5 CASGGGLAESDTQYF TGTGCTAGTGGTGGCGGACTAGCGGAATCAGATACGCAGTATTTT
TRBJ1-2 once - TRBV10-2 CASSRKGGESTGPYGYTF TGCGCCAGCAGCCGAAAGGGGGGGGAGTCGACGGGCCCCTATGGCTACACCTTC
TRBJ1-5 - TRBD1 TRBV19 CASSRDRERQPQHF TGTGCCAGTAGTAGGGACAGGGAACGTCAGCCCCAGCATTTT
TRBJ2-7 - - TRBV6-6 CASSSRDPTYEQYF TGTGCCAGCAGTTCCCGGGACCCGACCTACGAGCAGTACTTC
TRBJ2-3 - - TRBV7-2 CASSSTTDTQYF TGTGCCAGCAGCTCGACCACAGATACGCAGTATTTT
TRBJ2-1 - - TRBV19 CASSKPAGVVGEQFF TGTGCCAGTAGTAAGCCGGCAGGGGTCGTGGGTGAGCAGTTCTTC
TRBJ2-7 - - TRBV11-2 CASRRREVAYEQYF TGTGCCAGCAGACGAAGGGAGGTAGCCTACGAGCAGTACTTC
TRBJ2-5 - TRBD2 TRBV30 CAWSTTSGRVGFKSETQYF TGTGCCTGGAGTACGACTAGCGGGAGAGTCGGGTTTAAATCTGAGACCCAGTACTTC
TRBJ2-3 - - TRBV28 CASTSPLGLADADTQYF TGTGCCAGCACCTCACCCCTTGGATTAGCTGACGCAGATACGCAGTATTTT
TRBJ2-7 - - TRBV19 CASSFRASQAGTTYEQYF TGTGCCAGTAGTTTCCGGGCCTCCCAAGCGGGTACGACCTACGAGCAGTACTTC
TRBJ2-7 - - TRBV28 CASSLDVSYEQYF TGTGCCAGCAGTTTGGATGTTTCCTACGAGCAGTACTTC
TRBJ2-7 - TRBD2 TRBV29-1 CSVATGTSKLYEQYF TGCAGCGTTGCCACCGGGACTAGTAAGCTCTACGAGCAGTACTTC
TRBJ2-1 - - TRBV6-6 CASRGLGFYNEQFF TGTGCCAGCAGAGGACTGGGGTTCTACAATGAGCAGTTCTTC
TRBJ1-1 - - TRBV21-1 CASSKEPGNTEAFF TGTGCCAGCAGCAAAGAGCCGGGGAACACTGAAGCTTTCTTT
TRBJ2-7 - - TRBV28 CASSLRIGAVPYEQYF TGTGCCAGCAGTTTAAGAATAGGGGCCGTACCGTACGAGCAGTACTTC
TRBJ2-3 - - TRBV27 CASSFLGTDTQYF TGTGCCAGCAGTTTTCTAGGCACAGATACGCAGTATTTT
TRBJ1-2 - TRBD1 TRBV2 CARGTVIYGYTF TGTGCCAGAGGGACAGTCATTTATGGCTACACCTTC
TRBJ2-3 - TRBD2 TRBV12-5 CASGLVPRARGTDTQYF TGTGCTAGTGGTTTGGTACCCAGGGCGCGGGGGACAGATACGCAGTATTTT
TRBJ2-3 - - TRBV9 CASSRTGASDTQYF TGTGCCAGCAGCCGGACGGGGGCGTCCGATACGCAGTATTTT
TRBJ2-3 - - TRBV10-3 CAISGGTGGLAGLSTDTQYF TGTGCCATCAGTGGCGGGACAGGGGGACTAGCGGGCCTTAGCACAGATACGCAGTATTTT
TRBJ1-1 - - TRBV10-1 CASSGGGEAFF TGCGCCAGCAGTGGGGGAGGTGAAGCTTTCTTT
TRBJ2-7 - - TRBV28 CASSAPGFSYEQYF TGTGCCAGCAGCGCTCCCGGGTTCTCCTACGAGCAGTACTTC
TRBJ2-2 - - TRBV14 CASSRWGARNTGELFF TGTGCCAGCAGCCGCTGGGGGGCGCGGAACACCGGGGAGCTGTTTTTT
TRBJ1-5 once - TRBV4-1 CASSHTISLALQSYSNQPQHF TGCGCCAGCAGCCACACTATTTCCCTTGCCCTACAGAGTTATAGCAATCAGCCCCAGCATTTT
TRBJ1-4 - - TRBV6-1 CASSERAGPNEKLFF TGTGCCAGCAGTGAAAGGGCAGGGCCGAATGAAAAACTGTTTTTT
TRBJ1-2 - - TRBV6-1 CASSDGGLGGYTF TGTGCCAGCAGTGACGGAGGTCTGGGTGGCTACACCTTC
TRBJ2-7 - TRBD1 TRBV10-1 CASSDGQGYEQYF TGCGCCAGCAGTGACGGACAGGGCTACGAGCAGTACTTC
TRBJ1-1 - TRBD1 TRBV6-5 CASRSGQMNTEAFF TGTGCCAGCAGGTCGGGACAGATGAACACTGAAGCTTTCTTT
TRBJ1-2 - - TRBV27 CASRSKGKPAGYTF TGTGCCAGCAGGTCAAAAGGGAAACCGGCTGGCTACACCTTC
TRBJ1-4 - TRBD1 TRBV5-1 CASSPQGAANEKLFF TGCGCCAGCAGCCCACAGGGGGCAGCTAATGAAAAACTGTTTTTT
TRBJ2-2 once - TRBV18 CASSPQSGRTGELFF TGTGCCAGCTCACCACAATCAGGGCGGACCGGGGAGCTGTTTTTT
TRBJ2-2 - - TRBV6-1 CASSELWGVGELFF TGTGCCAGCAGTGAACTGTGGGGTGTCGGGGAGCTGTTTTTT
TRBJ2-1 - - TRBV5-4 CASRLTREIYNEQFF TGTGCCAGCAGACTGACTAGGGAGATCTACAATGAGCAGTTCTTC
TRBJ1-1 - - TRBV28 CASSLMAENTEAFF TGTGCCAGCAGTTTGATGGCAGAGAACACTGAAGCTTTCTTT
TRBJ1-2 - - TRBV15 CATSRAPGHRYGYTF TGTGCCACCAGCAGAGCCCCGGGCCACCGCTATGGCTACACCTTC
TRBJ2-3 - - TRBV30 CAWSVGRKSTDTQYF TGTGCCTGGAGTGTGGGGCGGAAAAGCACAGATACGCAGTATTTT